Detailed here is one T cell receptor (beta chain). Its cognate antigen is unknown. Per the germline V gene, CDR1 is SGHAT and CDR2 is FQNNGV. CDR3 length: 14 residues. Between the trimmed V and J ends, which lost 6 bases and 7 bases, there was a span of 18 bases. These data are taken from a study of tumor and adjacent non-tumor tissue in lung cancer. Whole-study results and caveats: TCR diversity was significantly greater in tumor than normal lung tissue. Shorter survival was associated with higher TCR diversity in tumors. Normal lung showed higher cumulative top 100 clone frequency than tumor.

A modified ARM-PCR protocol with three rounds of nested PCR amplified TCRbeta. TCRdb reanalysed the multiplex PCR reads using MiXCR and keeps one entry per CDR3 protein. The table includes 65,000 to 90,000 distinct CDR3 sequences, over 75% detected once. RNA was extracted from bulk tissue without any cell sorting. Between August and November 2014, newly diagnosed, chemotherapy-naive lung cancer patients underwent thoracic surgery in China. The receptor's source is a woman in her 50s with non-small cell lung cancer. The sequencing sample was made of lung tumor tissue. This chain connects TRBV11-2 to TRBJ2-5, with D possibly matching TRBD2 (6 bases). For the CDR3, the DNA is TGTGCCAGCAGTTTCGCAGGAGGGCCGGGGACCCAGTACTTC. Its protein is CASSFAGGPGTQYF.